This T cell receptor (beta chain) was profiled in a study of blood T cell repertoires in COVID-19. Study summary: PBMCs, B-cell-depleted T cells, or T cells provided the cDNA or gDNA that made up the material.

Germline lookup yields CDR1 KGHSH and CDR2 LQKENI. The CDR3 length is 16 residues. V was shortened by 2 bases and J by 6 bases, with 20 bases between the two germline ends. Enrolment of Seattle patients took place during active infection, and they were followed longitudinally. Sequencing used immunoSEQ multiplex PCR; TCRdb keeps in-frame clones, though not all of them. Of approximately 150,000 clones detected, roughly 81% appear once; the ten largest clones hold 2.5% to 3%. The sequence was obtained from a woman of 80 years or more with COVID-19, enrolled during active disease. Sequenced: peripheral blood. This chain joins TRBV18 and TRBJ2-7; TRBD2 is a possible D gene (6 bases). The CDR3 is CASSPVSSREAPEQYF. Here the CDR3 DNA reads TGTGCCAGCTCACCAGTCTCGTCCAGGGAGGCGCCCGAGCAGTACTTC. The full variable domain, with the rest looked up from reference TRBV18 and TRBJ2-7, is NAGVMQNPRHLVRRRGQEARLRCSPMKGHSHVYWYRQLPEEGLKFMVYLQKENIIDESGMPKERFSAEFPKEGPSILRIQQVVRGDSAAYFCASSPVSSREAPEQYFGPGTRLTVT.